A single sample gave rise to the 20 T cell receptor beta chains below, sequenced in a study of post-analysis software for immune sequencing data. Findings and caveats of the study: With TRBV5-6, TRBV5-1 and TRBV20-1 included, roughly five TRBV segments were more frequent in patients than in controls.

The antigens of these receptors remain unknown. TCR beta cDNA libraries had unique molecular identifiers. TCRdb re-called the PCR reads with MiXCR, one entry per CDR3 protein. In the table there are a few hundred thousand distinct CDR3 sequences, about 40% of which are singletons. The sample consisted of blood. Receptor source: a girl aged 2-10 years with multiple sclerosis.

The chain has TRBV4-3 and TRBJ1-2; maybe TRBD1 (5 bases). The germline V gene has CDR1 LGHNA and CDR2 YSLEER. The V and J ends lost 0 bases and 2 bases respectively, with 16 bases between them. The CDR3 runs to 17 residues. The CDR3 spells CASSQDLGSTENYGYTF. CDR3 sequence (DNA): TGCGCCAGCAGCCAAGATTTGGGTTCGACAGAGAACTATGGCTACACCTTC.

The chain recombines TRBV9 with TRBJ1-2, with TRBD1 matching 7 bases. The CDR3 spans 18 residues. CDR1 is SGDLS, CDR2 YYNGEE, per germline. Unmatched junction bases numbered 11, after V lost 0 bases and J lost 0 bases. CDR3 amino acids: CASSVVAYQGGTNYGYTF. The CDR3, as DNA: TGTGCCAGCAGCGTAGTAGCATATCAGGGGGGAACTAACTATGGCTACACCTTC.

CDR3 in DNA: TGTGCCAGCAGTTTAGCTGGGGCAGGCTACACCTTC. This translates into CASSLAGAGYTF. The chain employs TRBV12-3 or TRBV12-4 and TRBJ1-2; D is perhaps TRBD1 (5 bases). Between the trimmed V and J ends, which lost 0 bases and 8 bases, there was a span of 7 bases. The CDR3 is 12 amino acids.

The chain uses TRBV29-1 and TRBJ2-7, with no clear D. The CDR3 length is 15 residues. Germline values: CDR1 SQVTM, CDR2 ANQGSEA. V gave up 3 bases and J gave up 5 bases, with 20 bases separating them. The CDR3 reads CSVEAPDLTPHEQYF. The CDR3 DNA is TGCAGCGTTGAGGCCCCAGACCTAACCCCCCACGAGCAGTACTTC.

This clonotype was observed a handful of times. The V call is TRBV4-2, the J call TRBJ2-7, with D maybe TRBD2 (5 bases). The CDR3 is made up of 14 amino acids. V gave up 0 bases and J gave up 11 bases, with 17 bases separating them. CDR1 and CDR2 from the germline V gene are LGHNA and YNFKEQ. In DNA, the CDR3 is TGTGCCAGCAGCCAAGATGTGTACACTAAAGCGGAGTACTTC. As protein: CASSQDVYTKAEYF.

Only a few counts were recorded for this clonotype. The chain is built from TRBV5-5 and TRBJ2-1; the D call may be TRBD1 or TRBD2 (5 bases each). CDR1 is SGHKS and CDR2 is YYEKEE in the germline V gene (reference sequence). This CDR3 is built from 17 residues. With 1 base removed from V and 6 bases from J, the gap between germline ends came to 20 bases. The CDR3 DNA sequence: TGTGCCAGCAGCTTGCTCGGGGCGGCGCCAATTATCAATGAGCAGTTCTTC. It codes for CASSLLGAAPIINEQFF.

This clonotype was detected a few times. For the CDR3, the DNA is TGTGCCAGCAGTTTAGGATCGTCCTTCGGTTACGAGCAGTACTTC. Encoded protein: CASSLGSSFGYEQYF. The chain uses TRBV12-3 or TRBV12-4 and TRBJ2-7; D call uncertain. The CDR3 extends over 15 amino acids. V lost 1 base and J 4 bases, leaving 14 bases between the germline ends.

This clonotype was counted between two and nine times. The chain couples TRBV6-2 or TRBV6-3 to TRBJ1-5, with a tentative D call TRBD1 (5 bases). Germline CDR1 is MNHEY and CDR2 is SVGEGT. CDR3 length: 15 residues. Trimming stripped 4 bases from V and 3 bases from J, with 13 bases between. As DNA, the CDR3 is TGTGCCAGCAGTTCAGGGCGTTTTGACAATCAGCCCCAGCATTTT. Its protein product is CASSSGRFDNQPQHF.

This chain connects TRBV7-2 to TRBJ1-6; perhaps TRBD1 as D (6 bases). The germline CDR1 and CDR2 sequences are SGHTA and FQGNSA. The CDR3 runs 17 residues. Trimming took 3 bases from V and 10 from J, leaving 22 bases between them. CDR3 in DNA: TGTGCCAGCAGCTTGCTAGGACAGCGCTTTTGGCAGTCACCCCTCCACTTT. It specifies CASSLLGQRFWQSPLHF.

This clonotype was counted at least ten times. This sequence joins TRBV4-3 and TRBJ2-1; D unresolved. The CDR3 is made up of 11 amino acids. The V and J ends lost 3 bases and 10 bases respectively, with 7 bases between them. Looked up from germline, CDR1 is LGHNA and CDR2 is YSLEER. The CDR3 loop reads CASSHAAEQFF. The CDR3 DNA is TGCGCCAGCAGCCATGCGGCGGAGCAGTTCTTC.

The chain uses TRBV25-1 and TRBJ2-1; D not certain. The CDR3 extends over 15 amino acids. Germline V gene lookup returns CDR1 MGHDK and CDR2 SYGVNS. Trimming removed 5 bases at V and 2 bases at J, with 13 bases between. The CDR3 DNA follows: TGTGCCAGCAGTAAGTCTAGGGCAACCTACAATGAGCAGTTCTTC. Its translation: CASSKSRATYNEQFF.

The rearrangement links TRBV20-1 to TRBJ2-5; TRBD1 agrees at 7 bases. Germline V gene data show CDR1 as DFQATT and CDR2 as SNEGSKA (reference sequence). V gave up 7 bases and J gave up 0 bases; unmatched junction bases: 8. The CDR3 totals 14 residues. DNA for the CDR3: TGCAGTGTTCGTGAGACAGGGTACCAAGAGACCCAGTACTTC. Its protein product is CSVRETGYQETQYF.

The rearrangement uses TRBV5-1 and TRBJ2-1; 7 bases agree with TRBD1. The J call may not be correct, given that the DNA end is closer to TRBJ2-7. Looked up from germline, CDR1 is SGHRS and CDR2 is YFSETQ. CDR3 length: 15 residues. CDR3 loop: CASSLGGGSYNEQYF. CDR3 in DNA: TGCGCCAGCAGCTTGGGAGGGGGCTCCTACAATGAGCAGTACTTC.

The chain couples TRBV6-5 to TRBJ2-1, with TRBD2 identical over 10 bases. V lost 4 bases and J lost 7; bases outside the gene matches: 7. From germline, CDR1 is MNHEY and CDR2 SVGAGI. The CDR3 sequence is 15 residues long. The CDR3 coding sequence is TGTGCCAGCAGTTTCGTAGCGGGAGGATTGAATGAGCAGTTCTTC. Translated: CASSFVAGGLNEQFF.

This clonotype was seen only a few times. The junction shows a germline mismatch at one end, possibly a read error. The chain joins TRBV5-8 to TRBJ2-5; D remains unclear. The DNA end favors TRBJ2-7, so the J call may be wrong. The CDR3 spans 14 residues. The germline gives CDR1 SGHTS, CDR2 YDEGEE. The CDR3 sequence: CASRLGGVYYEQYF. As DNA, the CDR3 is TGTGCCAGCAGGTTGGGTGGAGTATACTACGAGCAGTACTTC.

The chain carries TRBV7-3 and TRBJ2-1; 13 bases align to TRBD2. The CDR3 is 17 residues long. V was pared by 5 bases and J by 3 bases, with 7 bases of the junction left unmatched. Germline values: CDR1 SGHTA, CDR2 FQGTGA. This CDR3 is CASSRSTSGGFYNEQFF. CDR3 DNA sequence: TGTGCCAGCAGCCGATCGACTAGCGGGGGGTTCTACAATGAGCAGTTCTTC.

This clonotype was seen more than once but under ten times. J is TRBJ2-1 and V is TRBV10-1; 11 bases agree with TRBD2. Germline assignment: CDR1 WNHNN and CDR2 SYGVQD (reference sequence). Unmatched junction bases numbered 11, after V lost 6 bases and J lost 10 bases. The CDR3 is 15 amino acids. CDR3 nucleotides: TGCGCCAGCAGCGCCCGACTAGCGGGAAACTACGAGCAGTTCTTC. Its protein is CASSARLAGNYEQFF.

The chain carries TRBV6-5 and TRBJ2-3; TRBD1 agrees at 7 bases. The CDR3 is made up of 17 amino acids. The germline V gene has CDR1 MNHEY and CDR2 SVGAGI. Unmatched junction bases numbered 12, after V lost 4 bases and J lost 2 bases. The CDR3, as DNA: TGTGCCAGCAGTTCCGTCTCAGGGGGTTCTATCACAGATACGCAGTATTTT. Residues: CASSSVSGGSITDTQYF.

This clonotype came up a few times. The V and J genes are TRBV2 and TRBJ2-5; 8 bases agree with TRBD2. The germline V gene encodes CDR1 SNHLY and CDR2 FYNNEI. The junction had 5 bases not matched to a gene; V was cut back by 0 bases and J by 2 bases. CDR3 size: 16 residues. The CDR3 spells CASSEALQRGQETQYF. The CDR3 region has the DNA TGTGCCAGCAGTGAAGCGCTTCAGCGGGGGCAAGAGACCCAGTACTTC.

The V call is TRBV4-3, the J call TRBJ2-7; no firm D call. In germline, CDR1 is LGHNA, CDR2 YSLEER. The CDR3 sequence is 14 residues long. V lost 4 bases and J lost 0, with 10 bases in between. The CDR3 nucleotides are TGCGCCAGCAGCCCCCAGCGTGTCTCCTACGAGCAGTACTTC. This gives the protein CASSPQRVSYEQYF.